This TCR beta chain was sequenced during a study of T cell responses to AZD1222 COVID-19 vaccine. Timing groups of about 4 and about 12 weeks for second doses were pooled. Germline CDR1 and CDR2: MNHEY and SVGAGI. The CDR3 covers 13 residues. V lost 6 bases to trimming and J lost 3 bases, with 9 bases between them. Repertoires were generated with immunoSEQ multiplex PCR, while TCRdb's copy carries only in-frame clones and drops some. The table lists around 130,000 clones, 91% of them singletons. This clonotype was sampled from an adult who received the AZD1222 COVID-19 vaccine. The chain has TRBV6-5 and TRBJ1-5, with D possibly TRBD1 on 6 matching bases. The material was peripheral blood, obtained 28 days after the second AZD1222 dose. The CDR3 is CASRQGINQPQHF. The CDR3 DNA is TGTGCCAGCAGACAGGGAATCAATCAGCCCCAGCATTTT.